These T cell receptor beta chains were read from a single sample in a study of blood T cell repertoires in COVID-19. Libraries were prepared by immunoSEQ multiplex PCR; TCRdb keeps only in-frame clonotypes and omits some of them. The data contain 150,000 or so clones, around 93% of them singletons. The sequenced sample consisted of peripheral blood. The receptors were gathered from a young man with COVID-19, enrolled during active disease. Both conserved end residues are trimmed from each CDR3. Each record gives: clone size, V gene, CDR3 length, J gene, CDR3 protein. A row's size may be missing; if present it is once, few, many or a size class.

once	TRBV24-1	16	TRBJ1-3	ATSAPSGTGGSGNTIY
-	TRBV2	12	TRBJ1-2	ASSEALGTYGYT
-	TRBV4-3	13	TRBJ2-7	ASSQAGQGAYEQY
-	TRBV25-1	14	TRBJ1-2	ASSEGSGVINYGYT
-	TRBV5-1	11	TRBJ1-2	ASSLGGPYGYT
once	TRBV27	14	TRBJ2-7	ASSLSITAGGSEQY
-	TRBV2	13	TRBJ2-5	ASSAPGLAGQTQY
once	TRBV24-1	15	TRBJ1-5	ATSDSRTGGTGQPQH
-	TRBV5-1	14	TRBJ1-1	ASSLGGTALNTEAF
once	TRBV27	13	TRBJ2-5	ASSPKLWELETQY
-	TRBV10-3	18	TRBJ2-2	AISDLLYSYRDSNTGELF
-	TRBV29-1	13	TRBJ1-4	SVARGIGIGEKLF
-	TRBV2	12	TRBJ1-2	ASSDIGRGLGYT
-	TRBV12-2	15	TRBJ1-5	ASRFKSGEPINQPQH
-	TRBV6-5	13	TRBJ1-6	ASSYEGGADSPLH
-	TRBV10-3	12	TRBJ2-5	AIRGDREGRAQY
-	TRBV15	14	TRBJ2-6	ATSRAPGTGANVLT
-	TRBV11-2	13	TRBJ1-1	ASSLRGKANTEAF
once	TRBV19	13	TRBJ1-4	ASSVGRGANEKLF
-	TRBV6-6	19	TRBJ1-2	ASSTTVNREGKWIPSYGYT
-	TRBV19	13	TRBJ2-3	ASRPAGVITDTQY
few	TRBV5-1	13	TRBJ1-6	ASAQGGAGNSPLH
-	TRBV28	11	TRBJ1-2	ASGTGANYGYT
-	TRBV7-6	12	TRBJ1-2	ATEPSGTGGRLG
-	TRBV19	12	TRBJ2-3	ASSSSYTTDTQY
-	TRBV27	12	TRBJ2-7	ASSPQTIPYEQY
-	TRBV18	12	TRBJ2-7	ASSPSQNFYEQY
-	TRBV12-3/TRBV12-4	10	TRBJ1-4	ASRGTDEKLF
-	TRBV4-3	14	TRBJ2-3	ASSPRNAGSTDTQY
few	TRBV9	18	TRBJ1-4	ASSVVGSTGRTCTNEKLF
-	TRBV14	14	TRBJ2-3	ASSLLTAGERDTQY
-	TRBV7-2	12	TRBJ1-2	ASSVQGPLYGYT
once	TRBV27	12	TRBJ2-7	ASSRIAGADEQY